These 6 T cell receptor beta chains were all obtained from the same sample, sequenced in a study of somatic mutations in cytotoxic T cells in rheumatoid arthritis. Sequenced by immunoSEQ multiplex PCR; TCRdb stores in-frame clones only, minus some. The table has some 25,000 clones, roughly 87% seen once. The sample consisted of CD8+ T cells sorted from blood. The receptor source for this set is a man in his fifties in good health.

This rearrangement joins TRBV7-6 to TRBJ2-3, with D perhaps TRBD2 (5 bases). The CDR3 is 14 residues long. V lost 0 bases and J lost 6, with 10 bases in between. CDR1 and CDR2 from the germline V gene are SGHVS and FNYEAQ. CDR3 sequence: CASSLAGVPDTQYF. Here the CDR3 DNA reads TGTGCCAGCAGCTTAGCGGGAGTCCCTGATACGCAGTATTTT. The full variable domain, completed using reference TRBV7-6 and TRBJ2-3, is GAGVSQSPRYKVTKRGQDVALRCDPISGHVSLYWYRQALGQGPEFLTYFNYEAQQDKSGLPNDRFSAERPEGSISTLTIQRTEQRDSAMYRCASSLAGVPDTQYFGPGTRLTVL.

This chain uses TRBV6-1 with TRBJ2-7; D is perhaps TRBD1 or TRBD2 (6 bases each). This CDR3 has 14 residues. The germline gives CDR1 MNHNS, CDR2 SASEGT. V lost 2 bases and J 2 bases, leaving 10 bases between the germline ends. The CDR3 here is CASSELRGAYEQYF. The CDR3 region has the DNA TGTGCCAGCAGTGAATTAAGGGGGGCCTACGAGCAGTACTTC.

Here the CDR3 reads CASSEWSSGSYEQYF. Written as DNA, the CDR3 is TGTGCCAGCAGTGAATGGTCTAGCGGGAGCTACGAGCAGTACTTC. This sequence joins TRBV6-1 and TRBJ2-7; TRBD2 matches 10 bases. J was trimmed by 3 bases and V by 2 bases; bases with no gene match: 4. The CDR3 spans 15 residues. Germline CDR1 and CDR2: MNHNS and SASEGT.

J is TRBJ1-2 and V is TRBV5-6; D gene ambiguous. Per the germline V gene, CDR1 is SGHDT and CDR2 is YYEEEE. Deletions cut 5 bases from V and 7 bases from J, with 9 bases between. CDR3 length: 11 amino acids. Here the CDR3 DNA reads TGTGCCAGCAGTTCGACTCGTGGCTACACCTTC. This sequence encodes CASSSTRGYTF.

The V and J genes are TRBV28 and TRBJ1-5; weak D call: TRBD1 (5 bases). Germline V gene data show CDR1 as MDHEN and CDR2 as SYDVKM. V lost 4 bases and J 1 base, leaving 8 bases between the germline ends. The CDR3 is 14 residues long. This CDR3 reads CASSSGKSNQPQHF. The CDR3 DNA reads TGTGCCAGCAGTTCAGGGAAGAGCAATCAGCCCCAGCATTTT.

The gene calls are TRBV10-1 and TRBJ2-2, with 14 positions matching TRBD2. V lost 6 bases to trimming and J lost 4 bases; unmatched junction nucleotides: 4. This CDR3 comprises 16 residues. Germline CDR1 WNHNN, CDR2 SYGVQD (reference sequence). The CDR3 reads CASRGGTSGSTGELFF. The DNA of the CDR3 is TGCGCCAGCAGGGGGGGGACTAGCGGGAGCACCGGGGAGCTGTTTTTT.